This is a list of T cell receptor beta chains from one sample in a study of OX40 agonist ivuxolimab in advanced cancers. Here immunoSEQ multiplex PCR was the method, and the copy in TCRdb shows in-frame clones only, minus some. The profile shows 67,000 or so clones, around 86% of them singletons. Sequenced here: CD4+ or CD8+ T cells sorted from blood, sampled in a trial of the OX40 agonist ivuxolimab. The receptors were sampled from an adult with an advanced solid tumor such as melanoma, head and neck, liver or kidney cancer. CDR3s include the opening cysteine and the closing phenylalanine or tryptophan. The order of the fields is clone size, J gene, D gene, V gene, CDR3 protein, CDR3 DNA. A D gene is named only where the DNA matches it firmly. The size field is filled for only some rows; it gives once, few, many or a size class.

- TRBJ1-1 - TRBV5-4 CASSLALNTEAFF TGTGCCAGCAGCTTGGCACTGAACACTGAAGCTTTCTTT
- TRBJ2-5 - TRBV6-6 CASSYSAGEETQYF TGTGCCAGCAGTTACTCGGCGGGTGAAGAGACCCAGTACTTC
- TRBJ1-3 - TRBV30 CAWSVGGGTGNTIYF TGTGCCTGGAGTGTAGGGGGGGGAACTGGAAACACCATATATTTT
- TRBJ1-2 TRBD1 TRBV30 CAWSFKRQGVDGYTF TGTGCCTGGAGTTTCAAACGACAGGGGGTGGATGGCTACACCTTC
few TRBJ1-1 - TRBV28 CASRLGGRALEAFF TGTGCCAGCAGGCTCGGCGGCAGGGCCCTTGAAGCTTTCTTT
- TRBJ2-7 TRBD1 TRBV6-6 CASSRDSFSYEQYF TGTGCCAGCAGCCGGGACAGCTTCTCCTACGAGCAGTACTTC
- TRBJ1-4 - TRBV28 CASSFRDIEKLFF TGTGCCAGCAGTTTCCGGGACATCGAAAAACTGTTTTTT
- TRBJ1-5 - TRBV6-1 CASMGGGGNQPQHF TGTGCCAGCATGGGGGGAGGTGGCAATCAGCCCCAGCATTTT
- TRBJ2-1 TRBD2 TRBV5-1 CASSLDVAGYNEQFF TGCGCCAGCAGCTTGGACGTAGCGGGGTACAATGAGCAGTTCTTC
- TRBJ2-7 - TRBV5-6 CASSLNYEQYF TGTGCCAGCAGCTTGAATTACGAGCAGTACTTC
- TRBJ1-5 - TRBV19 CASSMAVGSMGNQPQHF TGTGCCAGTAGTATGGCAGTAGGATCTATGGGCAATCAGCCCCAGCATTTT
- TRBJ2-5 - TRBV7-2 CASSLDVQETQYF TGTGCCAGCAGCTTAGACGTACAAGAGACCCAGTACTTC
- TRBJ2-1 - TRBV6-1 CASSEGGSGYEQFF TGTGCCAGCAGTGAAGGAGGGAGTGGATATGAGCAGTTCTTC
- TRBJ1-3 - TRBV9 CASSALSGNTIYF TGTGCCAGCAGCGCCCTCTCTGGAAACACCATATATTTT
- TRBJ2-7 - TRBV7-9 CASSLGSDVYEQYF TGTGCCAGCAGCTTAGGGTCCGATGTCTACGAGCAGTACTTC
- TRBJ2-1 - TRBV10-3 CAISEMVNEQFF TGTGCCATCAGTGAGATGGTGAATGAGCAGTTCTTC
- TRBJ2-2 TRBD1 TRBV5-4 CASSQADRAANTGELFF TGTGCCAGCAGCCAGGCCGACAGGGCTGCGAACACCGGGGAGCTGTTTTTT
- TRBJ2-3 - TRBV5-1 CASSSGTNPGTDTQYF TGCGCCAGCAGCTCCGGGACCAACCCGGGCACAGATACGCAGTATTTT
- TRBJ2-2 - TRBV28 CASSPRENTGELFF TGTGCCAGCAGTCCTCGAGAGAACACCGGGGAGCTGTTTTTT
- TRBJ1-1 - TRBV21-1 CASSKGKRAEAFF TGTGCCAGCAGCAAAGGAAAGCGGGCTGAAGCTTTCTTT
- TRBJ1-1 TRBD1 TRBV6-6 CASRPWTGSEAFF TGTGCCAGCAGGCCCTGGACAGGGTCTGAAGCTTTCTTT
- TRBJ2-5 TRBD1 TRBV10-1 CASSEGLKGAKETQYF TGCGCCAGCAGTGAGGGGCTGAAGGGGGCGAAAGAGACCCAGTACTTC
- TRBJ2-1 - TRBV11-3 CASSLFVYNEQFF TGTGCCAGCAGCTTATTTGTCTACAATGAGCAGTTCTTC
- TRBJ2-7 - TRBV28 CASSGGTTHNYEQYF TGTGCCAGCAGCGGCGGGACAACCCACAACTACGAGCAGTACTTC
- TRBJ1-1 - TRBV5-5 CASSLVQARGAFF TGTGCCAGCAGCTTGGTTCAGGCTCGGGGTGCTTTCTTT
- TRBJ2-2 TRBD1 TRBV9 CASSSRVGDRGQTGELFF TGTGCCAGCAGCTCTCGAGTGGGGGACAGGGGGCAAACCGGGGAGCTGTTTTTT
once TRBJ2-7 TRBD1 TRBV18 CASSPGTGIEEQYF TGTGCCAGCTCACCTGGGACAGGGATCGAGGAGCAGTACTTC
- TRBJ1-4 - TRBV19 CASSITGTNEKLFF TGTGCCAGTAGTATAACAGGCACTAATGAAAAACTGTTTTTT
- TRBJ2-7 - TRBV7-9 CASSPGGTYEQYF TGTGCCAGCAGCCCAGGTGGGACCTACGAGCAGTACTTC
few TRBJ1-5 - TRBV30 CAWSAAGLGKPQHF TGTGCCTGGAGTGCGGCCGGATTAGGCAAGCCCCAGCATTTT
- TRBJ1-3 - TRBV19 CASSIAPGAAGNTIYF TGTGCCAGTAGTATAGCACCGGGGGCGGCTGGAAACACCATATATTTT
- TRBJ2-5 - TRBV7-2 CASSLSRNGETQYF TGTGCCAGCAGCTTAAGTAGGAACGGAGAGACCCAGTACTTC
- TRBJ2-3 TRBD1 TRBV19 CASSIKQGARDTQYF TGTGCCAGTAGTATAAAACAGGGGGCGCGTGATACGCAGTATTTT
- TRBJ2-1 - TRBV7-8 CASSRTDSYNEQFF TGTGCCAGCAGCCGGACAGACTCCTACAATGAGCAGTTCTTC
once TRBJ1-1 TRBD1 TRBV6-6 CASSRGQGTLNTEAFF TGTGCCAGCAGCCGAGGACAGGGTACTTTGAACACTGAAGCTTTCTTT
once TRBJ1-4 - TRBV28 CASRTPGGKEKLFF TGTGCCAGCAGAACTCCGGGAGGGAAGGAAAAACTGTTTTTT
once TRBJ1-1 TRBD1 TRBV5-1 CASRQGADTEAFF TGCGCCAGCAGACAGGGGGCGGACACTGAAGCTTTCTTT
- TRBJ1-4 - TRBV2 CASSEAGGGEKLFF TGTGCCAGCAGTGAAGCAGGGGGTGGCGAAAAACTGTTTTTT
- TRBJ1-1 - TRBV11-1 CASSSLGVGGNTEAFF TGTGCCAGCAGCTCTCTTGGTGTGGGTGGGAACACTGAAGCTTTCTTT
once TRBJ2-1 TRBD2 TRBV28 CASSSAGEYNEQFF TGTGCCAGCAGTTCGGCGGGAGAGTACAATGAGCAGTTCTTC
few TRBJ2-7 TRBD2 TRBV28 CASSLWNLAGGPGEQYF TGTGCCAGCAGTTTATGGAATCTAGCGGGAGGGCCAGGGGAGCAGTACTTC
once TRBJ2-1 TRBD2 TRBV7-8 CASSLASGSLNEQFF TGTGCCAGCAGCTTGGCTAGCGGGAGTTTGAATGAGCAGTTCTTC
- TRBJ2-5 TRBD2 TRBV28 CASSLGTSGQETQYF TGTGCCAGCAGTCTGGGGACTAGCGGGCAGGAGACCCAGTACTTC
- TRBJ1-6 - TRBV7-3 CASSFQGTGRSPLHF TGTGCCAGCAGCTTCCAGGGGACTGGGAGATCACCCCTCCACTTT
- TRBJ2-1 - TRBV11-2 CASSLRGVRDNEQFF TGTGCCAGCAGCTTGCGGGGAGTGAGGGACAATGAGCAGTTCTTC
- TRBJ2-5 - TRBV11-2 CASSRAKTASQETQYF TGTGCCAGCAGTCGCGCAAAGACAGCCTCACAAGAGACCCAGTACTTC
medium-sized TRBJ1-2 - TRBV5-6 CASSSRAFYGYTF TGTGCCAGCAGCTCAAGGGCTTTCTATGGCTACACCTTC
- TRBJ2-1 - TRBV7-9 CASSLQTYSSYNEQFF TGTGCCAGCAGCCTTCAAACTTACAGCTCCTACAATGAGCAGTTCTTC
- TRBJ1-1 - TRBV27 CASSPHPGRVSNTEAFF TGTGCCAGCAGTCCCCACCCAGGGAGGGTGTCGAACACTGAAGCTTTCTTT
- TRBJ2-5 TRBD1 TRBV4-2 CASSQPGQGNGETQYF TGTGCCAGCAGCCAACCGGGACAGGGGAATGGAGAGACCCAGTACTTC